These 12 T cell receptor beta chains share one sample of origin, sequenced in a study of long-term antiretroviral therapy in people with HIV. Assay version v3.0 of immunoSEQ was used, and it was run at survey level. The method was immunoSEQ multiplex PCR; TCRdb's version includes in-frame clones alone and lacks a portion of them. The sample has around 20,000 clones, around four fifths seen once. This sample comprised unsorted PBMCs, obtained around 5.9 years after starting antiretroviral therapy. These receptors were obtained from a man between 25 and 39 years old with HIV.

The chain joins TRBV9 to TRBJ2-3; D unclear. Trimming stripped 4 bases from V and 2 bases from J, with 14 bases between. Germline V lookup: CDR1 SGDLS, CDR2 YYNGEE. The CDR3 is 15 amino acids. CDR3 nucleotide sequence: TGTGCCAGCAGCCTAAAAGACGGATACACAGATACGCAGTATTTT. It yields the protein CASSLKDGYTDTQYF.

The V call is TRBV28, the J call TRBJ1-6, with D possibly being TRBD1 (5 bases). Between the trimmed V and J ends, which lost 10 bases and 8 bases, there was a span of 18 bases. The germline CDR1 and CDR2 sequences are MDHEN and SYDVKM. There are 14 residues in the CDR3. CDR3 in amino acids: CATTVGTGDSPLHF. For the CDR3, the DNA is TGTGCCACCACGGTAGGTACAGGAGATTCACCCCTCCACTTT.

This clone appeared a single time. The chain recombines TRBV29-1 with TRBJ2-1, with D tentatively TRBD2 (6 bases). Germline V gene sequence: CDR1 SQVTM, CDR2 ANQGSEA. Trimming removed 8 bases from V and 8 bases from J, with 22 bases in between. This CDR3 region has 14 residues. DNA for the CDR3: TGCAGCCTCACGGATATTATGGGAGGCGATGAGCAGTTCTTC. It translates to CSLTDIMGGDEQFF.

The chain links TRBV15 to TRBJ2-7; no firm D call. There are 15 residues in the CDR3. Germline CDR1 and CDR2: LNHNV and YYDKDF (reference sequence). V was pared by 1 base and J by 2 bases, with 12 bases between. The CDR3 loop is CATSRVGDLAYEQYF. In DNA, the CDR3 is TGTGCCACCAGCAGAGTTGGGGATTTGGCCTACGAGCAGTACTTC.

The chain carries TRBV28 and TRBJ2-1; no definite D call. CDR3 length: 12 amino acids. Looked up from germline, CDR1 is MDHEN and CDR2 is SYDVKM. Trimming removed 5 bases at V and 5 bases at J, with 7 bases between. CDR3 in amino acids: CASSVLNNEQFF. In DNA, the CDR3 is TGTGCCAGCAGTGTCCTGAACAATGAGCAGTTCTTC.

This clone was counted once. The chain combines TRBV9 with TRBJ2-3; TRBD1 matches 7 bases. Unmatched junction bases numbered 13, after V lost 0 bases and J lost 0 bases. The germline gives CDR1 SGDLS, CDR2 YYNGEE. The CDR3 runs 19 residues. CDR3: CASSVGQGQLKDSTDTQYF. CDR3 in DNA: TGTGCCAGCAGCGTAGGCCAGGGACAGCTAAAAGATAGCACAGATACGCAGTATTTT.

The table lists this clone with a count of one. The chain uses TRBV5-5 and TRBJ1-2, with a weak D call TRBD1 (5 bases). Germline loops: CDR1 SGHKS, CDR2 YYEKEE (reference sequence). V was shortened by 7 bases and J by 0 bases, with 10 bases between the two germline ends. CDR3 size: 13 residues. CDR3 amino acids: CASATGANYGYTF. The CDR3 DNA is TGTGCCAGCGCTACAGGTGCTAACTATGGCTACACCTTC.

The chain uses TRBV7-9 and TRBJ2-1; TRBD2 might be the D (5 bases). V lost 4 bases and J 5 bases, leaving 9 bases between the germline ends. Germline values: CDR1 SEHNR, CDR2 FQNEAQ (reference sequence). The CDR3 runs 13 residues. The CDR3 DNA reads as TGTGCCAGCAGCTCGGACTGGAACAATGAGCAGTTCTTC. The encoded protein is CASSSDWNNEQFF.

The chain links TRBV4-1 to TRBJ2-4; D possibly corresponds to TRBD2 (5 bases). Germline CDR1 reads MGHRA; CDR2 reads YSYEKL. The germline V and J ends were trimmed by 10 bases and 7 bases, with 17 bases remaining between them. The CDR3 totals 13 residues. The CDR3 region is CAITRTATNIQYF. CDR3 sequence (DNA): TGCGCCATTACTAGGACGGCGACCAACATTCAGTACTTC.

The CDR3 region is CASRGVPDFWEQYF. CDR3 nucleotide sequence: TGTGCCAGCAGGGGGGTACCGGACTTTTGGGAGCAGTACTTC. J is TRBJ2-7 and V is TRBV6-6; D possibly uses TRBD1 or TRBD2 (5 bases each). The V and J ends lost 6 bases and 7 bases respectively, with 19 bases between them. Germline V lookup: CDR1 MNHNY, CDR2 SVGAGI (reference sequence). The CDR3 loop spans 14 amino acids.

The gene calls are TRBV9 and TRBJ1-1; the match to TRBD1 covers 7 bases. Per the germline V gene, CDR1 is SGDLS and CDR2 is YYNGEE. This CDR3 is built from 15 residues. The J segment lost 6 bases and the V segment lost 1 base, leaving 9 bases of the junction unmatched. The CDR3 loop is CASSVTPQGGSEAFF. As DNA, the CDR3 is TGTGCCAGCAGCGTAACTCCCCAGGGGGGGTCTGAAGCTTTCTTT.

The J gene is TRBJ2-6, the V gene TRBV9; 10 bases align to TRBD2. V lost 4 bases, J lost 2 bases, and 12 bases stayed unmatched. The germline gives CDR1 SGDLS, CDR2 YYNGEE. CDR3 length: 19 amino acids. CDR3 sequence: CASSPQAGGILTGANVLTF. The CDR3 region has the DNA TGTGCCAGCAGCCCCCAAGCGGGAGGGATTCTAACTGGGGCCAACGTCCTGACTTTC.